This TCR beta chain is from a study of T cell responses to AZD1222 COVID-19 vaccine. Findings and limits, study-wide: Among the donors, most were white British and more were female, and clonal diversity was possibly underestimated.

The method was immunoSEQ multiplex PCR; TCRdb's version includes in-frame clones alone and lacks a portion of them. The table shows some 130,000 clones, with 93% occurring only once. Germline values: CDR1 SGHTA, CDR2 FQGNSA. V lost 3 bases, J lost 5 bases, and 7 bases lay in between. The CDR3 has 12 residues. Comments on this clone: Its antigen is undetermined.

V gene TRBV7-2 combines with J gene TRBJ1-2; D not certain. The sample here was peripheral blood, taken on day 0 of AZD1222 vaccination. This TCR came from an adult in good health. The CDR3 sequence: CASSFDTYGYTF. CDR3 coding DNA: TGTGCCAGCAGCTTTGACACTTATGGCTACACCTTC.